Following are 3 T cell receptor beta chains from one sample sequenced in a study of T cell responses to AZD1222 COVID-19 vaccine. The protocol was immunoSEQ multiplex PCR, while the TCRdb copy is restricted to in-frame clones and leaves out a portion. This sample has around 96,000 clones; more than 70% occur once, and the top ten carry less than 3%. The input for sequencing was peripheral blood, taken on day 0 of AZD1222 vaccination. These receptors were collected from an adult in good health.

V usage is TRBV30 and J usage is TRBJ1-5; D is unclear. Germline CDR1 GTSNPN, CDR2 SVGIG (reference sequence). The CDR3 is 9 residues long. The ends were cut back, 5 bases at V and 5 bases at J, with 1 base in the middle. Here the CDR3 DNA reads TGTGCCTGGGATCAGCCCCAGCATTTT. The encoded protein is CAWDQPQHF.

This sequence joins TRBV7-9 and TRBJ2-2; 9 nucleotides align to TRBD2. After removal of 2 bases from V and 7 bases from J, the junction contained 2 bases not matched to a gene. The CDR3 has 14 residues. In germline, CDR1 is SEHNR, CDR2 FQNEAQ (reference sequence). The CDR3 protein is CASSLQAGGGELFF. The CDR3, as DNA: TGTGCCAGCAGCTTACAAGCGGGGGGCGGGGAGCTGTTTTTT.

The genes are TRBV9 and TRBJ1-1, with unresolved D. CDR1 is SGDLS and CDR2 is YYNGEE in the germline V gene. With 2 bases removed from V and 1 base from J, the gap between germline ends came to 12 bases. CDR3 length: 15 amino acids. The CDR3: CASSVLAGSNTEAFF. For the CDR3, the DNA is TGTGCCAGCAGCGTTCTAGCGGGATCGAACACTGAAGCTTTCTTT.